This T cell receptor (beta chain) was sequenced during a study of T cell responses to AZD1222 COVID-19 vaccine. The length of the CDR3 is 15 residues. Trimming cost V 2 bases and J 4 bases, with 13 bases left between them. Per germline, CDR1 MNHEY and CDR2 SVGAGI. TCRdb's copy holds only in-frame clones and misses some; the assay was immunoSEQ multiplex PCR. The table has about 180,000 clones, 85% to 95% seen once. This specimen consisted of peripheral blood, obtained 28 days after the second dose of the MenACWY control vaccine. The TCR originated in an adult who received the MenACWY meningococcal vaccine as a control. V gene TRBV6-5 combines with J gene TRBJ2-3, with D perhaps matching TRBD1 or TRBD2 (5 bases each). The CDR3 protein is CASSYGGTLADTQYF. For the CDR3, the DNA is TGTGCCAGCAGTTACGGGGGAACCTTAGCAGATACGCAGTATTTT.